This T cell receptor (beta chain) stems from a study of cytomegalovirus exposure and HLA in healthy donors. Study-level points and caveats: Altogether, 160 or so TCR beta chains were recorded as cytomegalovirus-associated. In a later analysis, first-cohort TCR clusters were found to tend to co-occur in the approximately 120 validation repertoires. Reports showed the classifier diagnosing cytomegalovirus status with high specificity and sensitivity. Most sequenced TCRs were rare (though some public TCRs occurred in many donors).

Remarks on this clone: The antigen is undetermined.

The repertoire was sequenced with immunoSEQ multiplex PCR; TCRdb's copy has only in-frame clones and lacks some. The table records roughly 150,000 clones, more than 85% of them present only once. The V and J ends lost 0 bases and 2 bases respectively, with 12 bases between them. The CDR3 runs to 15 residues. The germline gives CDR1 SGHRS, CDR2 YFSETQ. Specimen: PBMCs. The sequence was collected from a man aged 18 to 30 in good health and CMV-seropositive. The gene calls are TRBV5-1 and TRBJ2-7, with a possible D match to TRBD2 (6 bases). CDR3 loop: CASSLGHSGAYEQYF. In DNA, the CDR3 is TGCGCCAGCAGCTTGGGTCATAGCGGAGCCTACGAGCAGTACTTC. The full variable domain, rest sourced from reference TRBV5-1 and TRBJ2-7, is KAGVTQTPRYLIKTRGQQVTLSCSPISGHRSVSWYQQTPGQGLQFLFEYFSETQRNKGNFPGRFSGRQFSNSRSEMNVSTLELGDSALYLCASSLGHSGAYEQYFGPGTRLTVT.